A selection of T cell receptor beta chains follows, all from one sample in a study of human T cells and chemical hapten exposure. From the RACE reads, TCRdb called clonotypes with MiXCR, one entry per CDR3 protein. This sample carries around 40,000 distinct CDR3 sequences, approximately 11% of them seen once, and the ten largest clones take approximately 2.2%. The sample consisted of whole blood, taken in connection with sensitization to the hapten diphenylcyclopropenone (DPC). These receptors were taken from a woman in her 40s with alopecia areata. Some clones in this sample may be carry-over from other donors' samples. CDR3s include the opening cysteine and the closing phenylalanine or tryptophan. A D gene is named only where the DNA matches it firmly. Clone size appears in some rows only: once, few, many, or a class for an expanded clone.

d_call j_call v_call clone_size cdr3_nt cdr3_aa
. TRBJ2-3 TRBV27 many TGTGCCAGCAGTTATTCAGATACGCAGTATTTT CASSYSDTQYF
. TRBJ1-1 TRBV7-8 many TGTGCCAGCAGCTTAGTTCCAGATGAAGCTTTCTTT CASSLVPDEAFF
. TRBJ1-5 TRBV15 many TGTGCCACCAGCAGAGATGGGCCCCAGCATTTT CATSRDGPQHF
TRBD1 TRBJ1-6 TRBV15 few TGTGCCACCAGCCCCCGGACAGGGATTCAGAATTCACCCCTCCACTTT CATSPRTGIQNSPLHF
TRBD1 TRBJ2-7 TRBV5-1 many TGCGCCAGCAGCTTAGACGGACAGGGCTGGGAGCAGTACTTC CASSLDGQGWEQYF
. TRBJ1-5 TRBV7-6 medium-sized TGTGCCAGCAGCTTAGCGGCGGGGGATCAGCCCCAGCATTTT CASSLAAGDQPQHF
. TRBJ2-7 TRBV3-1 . TGTGCCAGCAGCTCAAGGACAGACCCCTCCGAGCAGTACTTC CASSSRTDPSEQYF
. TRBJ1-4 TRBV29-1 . TGCAGCGTTGCAGCAGGGACGCTCGCTAATGAAAAACTGTTTTTT CSVAAGTLANEKLFF
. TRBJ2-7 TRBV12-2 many TGTGCAAGTCGCTTAGGGCGGCAGGGTCTGGGCCCCAACTACGAGCAGTACTTC CASRLGRQGLGPNYEQYF
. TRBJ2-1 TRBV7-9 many TGTGCCAGCAGCCCCCCTGACAGCAATGAGCAGTTCTTC CASSPPDSNEQFF
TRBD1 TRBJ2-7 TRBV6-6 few TGTGCCAGCAGCGACGCCGGACAGGGATCCTACGAGCAGTACTTC CASSDAGQGSYEQYF
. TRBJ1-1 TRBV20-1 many TGCAGTGCTCAGGGGTCCACTGAAGCTTTCTTT CSAQGSTEAFF
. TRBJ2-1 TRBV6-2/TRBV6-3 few TGTGCCAGCAGTTACTCCCGATCTGGGCAGTTCTTC CASSYSRSGQFF
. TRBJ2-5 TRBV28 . TGTGCCAGCAGTATTCCAGACCAGGCTGAAGAGACCCAGTACTTC CASSIPDQAEETQYF
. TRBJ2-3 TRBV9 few TGTGCCAGCAGCGTAGAGGGAGGGGGCATCGATACGCAGTATTTT CASSVEGGGIDTQYF
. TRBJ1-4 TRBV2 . TGTGCCAGCACTCCCCGGTTGTGGGCTGCTAATGAAAAACTGTTTTTT CASTPRLWAANEKLFF
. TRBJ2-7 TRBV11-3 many TGTGCCAGCAGCCTTCCGGGACAATACTACGAGCAGTACTTC CASSLPGQYYEQYF
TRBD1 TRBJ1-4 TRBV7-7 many TGTGCTAGCAGCTCGACAGGGCCAGGGGGTTCGGGAAAACTGTTTTTT CASSSTGPGGSGKLFF
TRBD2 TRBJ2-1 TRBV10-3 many TGTGCCATCAGTGACGGACTAGCGGGAGCCTATGAGCAGTTCTTC CAISDGLAGAYEQFF
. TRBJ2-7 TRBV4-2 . TGTGCCAGCAGCCAAGAAGTCCGGATACCAGCCAGGGAGCAGTACTTC CASSQEVRIPAREQYF
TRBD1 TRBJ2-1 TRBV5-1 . TGCGCCAGCAGAACGGACAGGAACTCCTACAATGAGCAGTTCTTC CASRTDRNSYNEQFF
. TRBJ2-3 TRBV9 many TGTGCCAGCAGCGTAGAGTCCGGACACACACCCACAGATACGCAGTATTTT CASSVESGHTPTDTQYF
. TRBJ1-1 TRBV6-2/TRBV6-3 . TGTGCCAGCAGTCCGGTCGGGGGAAAAGCTTTCTTT CASSPVGGKAFF
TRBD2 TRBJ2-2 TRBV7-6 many TGTGCCAGCAGCTTAGCCCCCATGACTAGCGGTTACACCGGGGAGCTGTTTTTT CASSLAPMTSGYTGELFF
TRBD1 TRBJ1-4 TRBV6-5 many TGTGCCAGCAGTGACAGGGGTGGGGGCGAAAAACTGTTTTTT CASSDRGGGEKLFF
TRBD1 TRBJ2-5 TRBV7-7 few TGTGCCAGCAGCCCCCAGCTTTTGGGACAGGGCCGGGAGACCCAGTACTTC CASSPQLLGQGRETQYF
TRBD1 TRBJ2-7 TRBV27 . TGTGCCAGCAGTCCAACAGGGGGCCGAACCTACGAGCAGTACTTC CASSPTGGRTYEQYF
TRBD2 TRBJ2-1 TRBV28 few TGTGCCAGCAGCCCACTCGAGGCGACTAGCGGGAGAGATGAGCAGTTCTTC CASSPLEATSGRDEQFF
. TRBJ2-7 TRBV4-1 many TGCGCCAGCAGCCAAGAAGCCGGCTCCTACGAGCAGTACTTC CASSQEAGSYEQYF
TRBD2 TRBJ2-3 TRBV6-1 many TGTGCCAGCAGTGCCCGCGGGACTAGTCTCACAGATACGCAGTATTTT CASSARGTSLTDTQYF
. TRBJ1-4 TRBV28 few TGTGCCAGCAGACGACGTAGGGAAAAACTGTTTTTT CASRRRREKLFF
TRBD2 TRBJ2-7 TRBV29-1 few TGCAGCGGTACGGTGACTAGCGGGAGTCACGAGCAGTACTTC CSGTVTSGSHEQYF
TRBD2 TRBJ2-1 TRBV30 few TGTGCCTGGGGAGGGCTAGCGGCATACAATGAGCAGTTCTTC CAWGGLAAYNEQFF
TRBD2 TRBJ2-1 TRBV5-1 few TGCGCCAGCAGCTTGGTGGGTCTAGCGGGAGGAGAAGAGCAGTTCTTC CASSLVGLAGGEEQFF
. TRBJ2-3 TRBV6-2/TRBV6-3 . TGTGCCAGCAGCGAAATGTCAGATACGCAGTATTTT CASSEMSDTQYF
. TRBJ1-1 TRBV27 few TGTGCCAGCAGTCCCGGGCCCGACTATGAAGCTTTCTTT CASSPGPDYEAFF
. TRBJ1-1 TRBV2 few TGTGCCAGCAGTGATGAGGCAGCCACTGAAGCTTTCTTT CASSDEAATEAFF
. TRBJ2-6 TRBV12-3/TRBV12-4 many TGTGCCAGCAGTTCAAGCCCGACTGGGGCCAACGTCCTGACTTTC CASSSSPTGANVLTF